The present entry profiles one T cell receptor (beta chain) with its context. The data were taken from a study of cytomegalovirus exposure and HLA in healthy donors. Between the trimmed V and J ends, which lost 7 bases and 3 bases, there was a span of 16 bases. The V gene's germline CDR1 is MDHEN and CDR2 SYDVKM. The CDR3 spans 15 residues. PCR amplification relied on 60 Vbeta primers (plus 13 Jbeta primers). TCRdb's copy holds only in-frame clones and misses some; the assay was immunoSEQ multiplex PCR. The sample lists under 200,000 clones; roughly 87% were seen once. The sequence was obtained from a woman in her 30s in good health and CMV-seronegative. What was sequenced was PBMCs. The chain links TRBV28 to TRBJ1-5; unclear D gene. CDR3 loop: CASTTDTYTNQPQHF. CDR3 DNA sequence: TGTGCCAGCACCACCGACACATACACCAATCAGCCCCAGCATTTT.